The clone carrying this T cell receptor (beta chain) has only a few counts. Its target is unknown. The entry originates in a study of cytomegalovirus exposure and HLA in healthy donors. Study observations and caveats: Most TCR sequences proved rare, with some public TCRs found in many donors.

Amplification used 60 Vbeta primers and 13 Jbeta primers. The method was immunoSEQ multiplex PCR; TCRdb's version includes in-frame clones alone and lacks a portion of them. The table shows approximately 180,000 clones, with about three quarters occurring only once. CDR3 size: 14 residues. Germline lookup yields CDR1 KGHSH and CDR2 LQKENI. V dropped 7 bases and J dropped 5 bases, with 17 bases sitting between them. The TCR comes from a man aged 35 to 55 in good health and CMV-seropositive. The V call is TRBV18, the J call TRBJ1-1, with D perhaps matching TRBD1 (6 bases). The sequencing sample was made of PBMCs. Here the CDR3 reads CASLVRGARTEAFF. DNA for the CDR3: TGTGCCAGCTTAGTTCGGGGGGCGCGGACTGAAGCTTTCTTT.